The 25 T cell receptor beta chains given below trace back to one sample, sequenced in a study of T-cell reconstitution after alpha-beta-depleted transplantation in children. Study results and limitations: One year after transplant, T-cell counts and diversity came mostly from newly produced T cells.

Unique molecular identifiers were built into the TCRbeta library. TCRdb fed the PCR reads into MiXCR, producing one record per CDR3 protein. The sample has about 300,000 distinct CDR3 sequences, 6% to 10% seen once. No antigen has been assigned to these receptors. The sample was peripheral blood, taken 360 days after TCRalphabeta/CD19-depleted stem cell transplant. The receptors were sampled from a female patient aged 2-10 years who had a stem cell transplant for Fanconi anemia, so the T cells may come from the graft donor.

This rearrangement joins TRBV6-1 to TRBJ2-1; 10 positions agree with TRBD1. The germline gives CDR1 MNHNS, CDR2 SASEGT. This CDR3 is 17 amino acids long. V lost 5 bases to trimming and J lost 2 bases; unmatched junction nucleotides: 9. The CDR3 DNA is TGTGCCAGCAGTCCCTACCCCGACAGGGGGCCCTACAATGAGCAGTTCTTC. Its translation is CASSPYPDRGPYNEQFF.

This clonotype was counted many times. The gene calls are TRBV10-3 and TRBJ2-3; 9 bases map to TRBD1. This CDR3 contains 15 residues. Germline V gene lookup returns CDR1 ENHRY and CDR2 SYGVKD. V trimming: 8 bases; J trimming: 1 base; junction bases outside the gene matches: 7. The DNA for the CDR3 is TGTGCCATCTCAGGACAGGGGTGGGGCACAGATACGCAGTATTTT. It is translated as CAISGQGWGTDTQYF.

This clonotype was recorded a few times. In DNA, the CDR3 is TGCAGTGCTTTACCCATCTCGGACGATCAGCCCCAGCATTTT. Translation: CSALPISDDQPQHF. The J gene is TRBJ1-5, the V gene TRBV20-1, with D unclear. Germline V CDR1 and CDR2: DFQATT, SNEGSKA (reference sequence). The length of the CDR3 is 14 residues. V lost 5 bases to trimming and J lost 5 bases, with 16 bases between them.

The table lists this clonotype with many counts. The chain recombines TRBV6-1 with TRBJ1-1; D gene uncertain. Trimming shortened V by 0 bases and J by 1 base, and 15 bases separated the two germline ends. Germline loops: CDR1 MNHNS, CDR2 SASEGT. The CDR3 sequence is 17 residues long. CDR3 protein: CASSEASYIGPNTEAFF. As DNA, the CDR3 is TGTGCCAGCAGTGAAGCGAGTTATATCGGACCGAACACTGAAGCTTTCTTT.

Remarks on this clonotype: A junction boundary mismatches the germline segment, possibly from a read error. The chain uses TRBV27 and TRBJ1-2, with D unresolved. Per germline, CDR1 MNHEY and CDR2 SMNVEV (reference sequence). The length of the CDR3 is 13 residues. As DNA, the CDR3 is TGTGCGAGCAGTTTCACGGCTTCCTATGGCTACACCTTC. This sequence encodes CASSFTASYGYTF.

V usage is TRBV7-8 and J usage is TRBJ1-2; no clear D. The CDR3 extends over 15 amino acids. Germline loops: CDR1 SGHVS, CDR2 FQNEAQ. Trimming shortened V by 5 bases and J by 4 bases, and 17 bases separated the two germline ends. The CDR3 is CASSLSGGSGYGYTF. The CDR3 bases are TGTGCCAGCAGCCTTAGCGGCGGTTCCGGCTATGGCTACACCTTC.

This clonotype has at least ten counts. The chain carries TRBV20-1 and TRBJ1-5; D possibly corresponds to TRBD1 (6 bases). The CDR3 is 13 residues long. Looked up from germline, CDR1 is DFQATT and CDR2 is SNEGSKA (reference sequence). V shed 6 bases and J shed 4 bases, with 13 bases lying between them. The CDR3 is CSATRTENQPQHF. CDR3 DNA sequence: TGCAGTGCAACACGGACAGAGAATCAGCCCCAGCATTTT.

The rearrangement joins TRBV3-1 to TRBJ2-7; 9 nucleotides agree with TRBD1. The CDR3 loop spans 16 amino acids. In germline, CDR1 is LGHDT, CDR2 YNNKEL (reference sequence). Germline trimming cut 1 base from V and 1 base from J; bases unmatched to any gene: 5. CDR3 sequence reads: CASSQGPGQGSYEQYF. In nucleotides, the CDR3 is TGTGCCAGCAGCCAAGGCCCGGGACAGGGATCCTACGAGCAGTACTTC.

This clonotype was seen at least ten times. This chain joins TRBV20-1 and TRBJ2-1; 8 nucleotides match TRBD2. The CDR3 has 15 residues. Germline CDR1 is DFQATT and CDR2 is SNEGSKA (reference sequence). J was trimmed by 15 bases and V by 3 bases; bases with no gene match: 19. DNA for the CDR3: TGCAGTGCTAGCGATCGGGGGGGCGGAGGCGATAGTCTGTTCTTC. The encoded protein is CSASDRGGGGDSLFF.

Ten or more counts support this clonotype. As DNA, the CDR3 is TGTGCCAGCAGCTATGCCGGGACAGGGGGATTCGAGCAGTACTTC. Translated: CASSYAGTGGFEQYF. The rearrangement joins TRBV7-9 to TRBJ2-7, with TRBD1 identical over 11 bases. This CDR3 has 15 residues. Germline V gives CDR1 SEHNR, CDR2 FQNEAQ (reference sequence). V was clipped by 4 bases and J by 6 bases; unmatched bases: 8.

CDR3 in DNA: TGTGCCAGCAGCGGAGGGCCCGGGGCCCTCTACAATGAGCAGTTCTTC. Translated, it gives CASSGGPGALYNEQFF. The J gene is TRBJ2-1, the V gene TRBV9; the D call may be TRBD1 or TRBD2 (5 bases each). This CDR3 is built from 16 residues. Germline V gives CDR1 SGDLS, CDR2 YYNGEE. V lost 3 bases to trimming and J lost 3 bases, with 16 bases between them. Using reference TRBV9 and TRBJ2-1 for the parts outside the CDR3, the full variable domain is DSGVTQTPKHLITATGQRVTLRCSPRSGDLSVYWYQQSLDQGLQFLIQYYNGEERAKGNILERFSAQQFPDLHSELNLSSLELGDSALYFCASSGGPGALYNEQFFGPGTRLTVL.

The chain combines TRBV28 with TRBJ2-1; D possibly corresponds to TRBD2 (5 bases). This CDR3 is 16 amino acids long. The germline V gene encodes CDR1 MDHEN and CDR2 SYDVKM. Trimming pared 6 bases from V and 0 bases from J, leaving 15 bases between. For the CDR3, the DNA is TGTGCCAGCAGACCAGTGGCGGGCGACTCCTACAATGAGCAGTTCTTC. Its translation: CASRPVAGDSYNEQFF.

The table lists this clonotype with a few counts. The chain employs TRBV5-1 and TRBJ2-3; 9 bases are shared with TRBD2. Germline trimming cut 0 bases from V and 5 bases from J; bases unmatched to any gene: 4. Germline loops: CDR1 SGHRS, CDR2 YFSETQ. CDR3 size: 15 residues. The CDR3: CASSLEGSGGDTQYF. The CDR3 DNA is TGCGCCAGCAGCTTGGAGGGTAGCGGGGGAGATACGCAGTATTTT.

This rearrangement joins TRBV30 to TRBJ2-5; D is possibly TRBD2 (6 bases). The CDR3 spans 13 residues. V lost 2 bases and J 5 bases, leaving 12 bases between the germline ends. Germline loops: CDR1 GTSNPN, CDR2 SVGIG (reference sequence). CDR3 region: CAWSWGGEETQYF. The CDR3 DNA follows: TGTGCCTGGAGTTGGGGCGGGGAGGAGACCCAGTACTTC.

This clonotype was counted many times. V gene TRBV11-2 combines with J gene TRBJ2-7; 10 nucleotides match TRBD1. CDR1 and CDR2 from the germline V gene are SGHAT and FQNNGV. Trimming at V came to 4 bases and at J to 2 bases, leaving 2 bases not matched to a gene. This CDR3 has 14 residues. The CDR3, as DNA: TGTGCCAGCAGCTGGGGGACAGGGGCCTACGAGCAGTACTTC. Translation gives CASSWGTGAYEQYF.

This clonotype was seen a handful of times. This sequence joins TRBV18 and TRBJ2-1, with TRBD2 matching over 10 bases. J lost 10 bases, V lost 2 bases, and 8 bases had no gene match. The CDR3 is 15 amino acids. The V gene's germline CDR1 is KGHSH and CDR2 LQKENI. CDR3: CASSPREAGGEEQFF. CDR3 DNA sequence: TGTGCCAGCTCACCAAGAGAAGCGGGGGGGGAGGAGCAGTTCTTC.

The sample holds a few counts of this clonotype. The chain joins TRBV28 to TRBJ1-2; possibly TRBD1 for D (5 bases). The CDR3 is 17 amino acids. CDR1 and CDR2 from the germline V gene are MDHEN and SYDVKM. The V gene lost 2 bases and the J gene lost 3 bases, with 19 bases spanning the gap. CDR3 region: CASSLVVLLTDYYGYTF. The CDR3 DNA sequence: TGTGCCAGCAGTTTAGTTGTCCTATTGACAGACTACTATGGCTACACCTTC.

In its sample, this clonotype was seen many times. The CDR3 is CASSQGAPPDTQYF. The CDR3 DNA reads TGTGCCAGCAGTCAGGGGGCTCCCCCGGATACGCAGTATTTT. This chain links TRBV5-6 with TRBJ2-3; 8 bases agree with TRBD1. Germline CDR1 and CDR2: SGHDT and YYEEEE. There are 14 residues in the CDR3. V shed 5 bases and J 6 bases; nucleotides not matched to a gene: 8.

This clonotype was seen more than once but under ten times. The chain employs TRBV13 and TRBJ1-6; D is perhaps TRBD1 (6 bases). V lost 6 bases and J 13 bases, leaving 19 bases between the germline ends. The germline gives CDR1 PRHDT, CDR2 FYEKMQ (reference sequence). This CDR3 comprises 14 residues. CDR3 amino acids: CASSQGPLRWPLHF. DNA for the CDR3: TGTGCCAGCAGTCAGGGGCCCTTGAGATGGCCCCTCCACTTT.

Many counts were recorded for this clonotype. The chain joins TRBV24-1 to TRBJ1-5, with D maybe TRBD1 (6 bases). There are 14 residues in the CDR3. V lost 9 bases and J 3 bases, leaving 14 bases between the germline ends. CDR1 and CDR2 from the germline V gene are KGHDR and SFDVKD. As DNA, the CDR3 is TGTGCCACCTCGGACAGTGGCGCCAATCAGCCCCAGCATTTT. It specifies CATSDSGANQPQHF.

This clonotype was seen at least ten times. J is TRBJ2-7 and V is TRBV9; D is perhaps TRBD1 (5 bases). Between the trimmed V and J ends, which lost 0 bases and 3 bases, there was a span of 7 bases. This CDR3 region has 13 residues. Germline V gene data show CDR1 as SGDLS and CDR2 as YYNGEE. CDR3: CASSVGDSYEQYF. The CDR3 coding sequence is TGTGCCAGCAGCGTAGGAGACAGCTACGAGCAGTACTTC.

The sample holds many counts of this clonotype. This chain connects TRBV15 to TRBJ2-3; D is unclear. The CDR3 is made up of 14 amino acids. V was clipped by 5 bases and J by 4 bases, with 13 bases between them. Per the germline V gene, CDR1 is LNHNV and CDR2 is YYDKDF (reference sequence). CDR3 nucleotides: TGTGCCACCAGCTTAAAGGTTTCATCAGATACGCAGTATTTT. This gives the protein CATSLKVSSDTQYF.

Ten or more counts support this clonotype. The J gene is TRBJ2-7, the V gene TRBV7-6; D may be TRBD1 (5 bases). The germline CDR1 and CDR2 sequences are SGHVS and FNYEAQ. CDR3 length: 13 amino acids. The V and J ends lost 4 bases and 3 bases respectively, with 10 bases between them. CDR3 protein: CASSSHDSYEQYF. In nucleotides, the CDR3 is TGTGCCAGCAGCTCCCATGACAGCTACGAGCAGTACTTC.

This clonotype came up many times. The DNA for the CDR3 is TGTGCCAGCAGTTCTAGAGGCCTATACAATGAGCAGTTCTTC. Amino acid sequence: CASSSRGLYNEQFF. The chain employs TRBV6-2 or TRBV6-3 and TRBJ2-1, with D unclear. This CDR3 is built from 14 residues. V gave up 4 bases and J gave up 4 bases, with 11 bases separating them. Germline lookup yields CDR1 MNHEY and CDR2 SVGEGT.

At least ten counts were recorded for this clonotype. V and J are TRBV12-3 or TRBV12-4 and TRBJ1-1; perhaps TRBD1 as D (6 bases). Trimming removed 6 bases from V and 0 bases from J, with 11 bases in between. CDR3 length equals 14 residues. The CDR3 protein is CASREDSLNTEAFF. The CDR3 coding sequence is TGTGCCAGCAGGGAGGACAGTTTGAACACTGAAGCTTTCTTT.